These 6 T cell receptor beta chains originate from one sample sequenced in a study of Ad26.COV2.S vaccination and SARS-CoV-2 variants. Treatment defined: some 20 received Ad26.COV2.S at low or high dose, single or two shots; 5 received placebo; per-sample allocation not given. Each sample was drawn 63 days after the first injection (of vaccine or placebo). Data came from immunoSEQ multiplex PCR; TCRdb stores just in-frame clones and leaves some out. The sample has around 450,000 clones, roughly 87% seen once. The sequencing here drew on peripheral blood, taken in a trial of Ad26.COV2.S vaccine versus placebo. The receptor source for this set is a person aged 18-60 years who received the Ad26.COV2.S COVID-19 vaccine or a placebo.

The chain recombines TRBV2 with TRBJ1-6, with 7 bases lining up with TRBD1. In germline, CDR1 is SNHLY, CDR2 FYNNEI. This CDR3 comprises 12 residues. Trimming at V came to 6 bases and at J to 10 bases, leaving 3 bases not matched to a gene. The chain's CDR3 is CASRRGQSPLHF. CDR3 sequence (DNA): TGTGCCAGCAGGAGGGGGCAGTCACCCCTCCACTTT.

The genes are TRBV7-8 and TRBJ2-1; D is possibly TRBD2 (6 bases). Germline lookup yields CDR1 SGHVS and CDR2 FQNEAQ. V gave up 5 bases and J gave up 9 bases, with 20 bases separating them. This CDR3 spans 15 amino acids. The CDR3 here is CASSPNRLDRGEQFF. DNA for the CDR3: TGTGCCAGCAGCCCTAACCGACTAGACCGGGGTGAGCAGTTCTTC.

This sequence joins TRBV30 and TRBJ2-3; possible D gene TRBD2, 6 bases. Germline V lookup: CDR1 GTSNPN, CDR2 SVGIG (reference sequence). V lost 5 bases and J 1 base, leaving 10 bases between the germline ends. The CDR3 has 13 residues. The CDR3 DNA follows: TGTGCCTGGCTCTTAGCGGGCACAGATACGCAGTATTTT. This translates into CAWLLAGTDTQYF.

The CDR3 reads CSVSVSGQPQHF. CDR3 coding DNA: TGCAGCGTATCAGTGTCGGGGCAGCCCCAGCATTTT. The V call is TRBV29-1, the J call TRBJ1-5; no definite D call. Germline V gene lookup returns CDR1 SQVTM and CDR2 ANQGSEA. CDR3 length: 12 residues. V dropped 6 bases and J dropped 7 bases, with 13 bases sitting between them.

The chain is built from TRBV11-2 and TRBJ2-1; 9 bases line up with TRBD2. Per the germline V gene, CDR1 is SGHAT and CDR2 is FQNNGV. The CDR3 contains 18 residues. V shed 2 bases, J shed 3 bases, and the junction held 11 bases outside the gene matches. The CDR3 spells CASSLKGPSGTIYNEQFF. In DNA, the CDR3 is TGTGCCAGCAGCTTAAAAGGTCCTAGCGGGACGATCTACAATGAGCAGTTCTTC.

This chain connects TRBV5-4 to TRBJ1-1, with TRBD1 identical over 8 bases. V trimming: 4 bases; J trimming: 5 bases; junction bases outside the gene matches: 10. Germline V CDR1 and CDR2: SGHNT, YYREEE (reference sequence). This CDR3 is built from 15 residues. CDR3 loop: CASSPVGTGWTEAFF. The CDR3 DNA is TGTGCCAGCAGCCCGGTGGGGACAGGCTGGACTGAAGCTTTCTTT.